Sequencing of this TCR beta chain was carried out in a study of blood T cell repertoires in COVID-19. Judged by abundance, this clone is medium-sized. Per the original data handling: Using reference gene primer amplification, nucleated cell counts were estimated. Clones were read by immunoSEQ multiplex PCR, and TCRdb kept only the in-frame ones, dropping some. The V and J calls and clone size are taken from that table; D and trimming were inferred from the DNA. The sample holds under 250,000 clones; nearly 85% are singletons and the top ten take around 5.5%. This receptor was taken from a human donor in a cohort sampled during active COVID-19. The specimen was peripheral blood.

Written as DNA, the CDR3 is TGTGCCAGTAGTAAGTTTAGTAGCAATCAGCCCCAGCATTTT. This sequence encodes CASSKFSSNQPQHF. The J gene is TRBJ1-5, the V gene TRBV19; D gene uncertain. The CDR3 runs 14 residues. Trimming took off 4 bases at V and 0 bases at J, with 7 bases between the two ends. Per the germline V gene, CDR1 is LNHDA and CDR2 is SQIVND (reference sequence).